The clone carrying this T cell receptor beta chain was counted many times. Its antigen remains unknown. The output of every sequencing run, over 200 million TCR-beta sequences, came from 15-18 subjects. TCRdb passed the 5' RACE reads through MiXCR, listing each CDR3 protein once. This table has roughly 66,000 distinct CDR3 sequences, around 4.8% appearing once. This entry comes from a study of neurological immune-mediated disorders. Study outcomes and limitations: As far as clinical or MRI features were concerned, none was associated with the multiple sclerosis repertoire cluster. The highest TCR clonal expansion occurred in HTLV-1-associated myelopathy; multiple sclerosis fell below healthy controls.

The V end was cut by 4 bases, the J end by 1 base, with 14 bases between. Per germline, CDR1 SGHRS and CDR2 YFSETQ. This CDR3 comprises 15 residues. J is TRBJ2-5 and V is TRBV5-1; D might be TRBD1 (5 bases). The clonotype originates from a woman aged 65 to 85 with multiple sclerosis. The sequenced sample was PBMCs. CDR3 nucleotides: TGCGCCAGCAGCCCTACGGACAACGGCCAAGAGACCCAGTACTTC. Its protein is CASSPTDNGQETQYF. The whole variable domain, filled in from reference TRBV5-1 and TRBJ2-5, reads KAGVTQTPRYLIKTRGQQVTLSCSPISGHRSVSWYQQTPGQGLQFLFEYFSETQRNKGNFPGRFSGRQFSNSRSEMNVSTLELGDSALYLCASSPTDNGQETQYFGPGTRLLVL.